This T cell receptor (beta chain) was captured by sequencing in a study of CD8 T cells in Susac syndrome. General study findings and limits: As the study acknowledged, the number of individuals in its TCR sequencing and HLA analysis was relatively small.

Trimming removed 0 bases at V and 5 bases at J, with 13 bases between. The CDR3 is 14 amino acids. The germline gives CDR1 DFQATT, CDR2 SNEGSKA (reference sequence). Concerning this clonotype itself: Antigen specificity is unknown.

Random hexamers primed reverse transcription of about 0.5 to 1 ug RNA. An immunoSEQ multiplex PCR generated amplified TCR beta CDR3 products spanning 54 Vbeta and 13 Jbeta. TCRdb re-called the immunoSEQ multiplex PCR reads with MiXCR, one entry per CDR3 protein. This table has fewer than 150,000 distinct CDR3 sequences, 90% to 95% appearing once. This chain uses TRBV20-1 with TRBJ2-5, with D possibly TRBD2 on 5 matching bases. What was sequenced was CD4+ T cells from PBMCs. The sequence came from a human donor in good health. CDR3 residues: CSARDGEGGETQYF. In DNA form, the CDR3 reads TGCAGTGCTAGAGATGGAGAGGGTGGGGAGACCCAGTACTTC.